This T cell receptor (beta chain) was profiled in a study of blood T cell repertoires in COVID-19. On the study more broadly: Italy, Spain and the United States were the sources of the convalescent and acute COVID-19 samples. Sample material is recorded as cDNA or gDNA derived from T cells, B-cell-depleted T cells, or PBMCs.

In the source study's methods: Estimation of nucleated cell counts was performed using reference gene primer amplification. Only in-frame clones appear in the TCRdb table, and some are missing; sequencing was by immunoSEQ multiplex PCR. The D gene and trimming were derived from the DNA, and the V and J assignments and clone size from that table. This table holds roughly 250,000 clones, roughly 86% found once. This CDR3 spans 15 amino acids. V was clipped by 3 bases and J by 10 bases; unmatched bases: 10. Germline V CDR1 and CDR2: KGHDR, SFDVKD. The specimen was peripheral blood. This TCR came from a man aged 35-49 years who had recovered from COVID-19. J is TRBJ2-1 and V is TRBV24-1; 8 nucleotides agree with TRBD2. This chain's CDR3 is CATSDPSGGQGEQFF. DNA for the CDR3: TGTGCCACCAGTGATCCCAGCGGGGGTCAGGGGGAGCAGTTCTTC.